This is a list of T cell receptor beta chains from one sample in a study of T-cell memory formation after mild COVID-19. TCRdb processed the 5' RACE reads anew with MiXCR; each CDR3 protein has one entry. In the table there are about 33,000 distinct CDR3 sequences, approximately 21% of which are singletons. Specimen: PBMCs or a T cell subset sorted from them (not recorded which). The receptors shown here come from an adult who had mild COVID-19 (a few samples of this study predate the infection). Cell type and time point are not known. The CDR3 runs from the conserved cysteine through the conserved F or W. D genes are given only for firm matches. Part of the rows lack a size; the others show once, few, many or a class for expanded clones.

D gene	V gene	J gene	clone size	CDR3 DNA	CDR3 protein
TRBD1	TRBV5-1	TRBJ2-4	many	TGCGCCAGCAGCTTGGAGCCGGGACAGGGGGCCATTCAGTACTTC	CASSLEPGQGAIQYF
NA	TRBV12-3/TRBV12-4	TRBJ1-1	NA	TGTGCCAGCAGCCCGAATGGGGCGGGCACTGAAGCTTTCTTT	CASSPNGAGTEAFF
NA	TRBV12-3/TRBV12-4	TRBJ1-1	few	TGTGCCAGCAGTCCGGACACTGAAGCTTTCTTT	CASSPDTEAFF
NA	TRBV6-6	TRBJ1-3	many	TGTGCCACACAGGTCCTCTCTGGAAACACCATATATTTT	CATQVLSGNTIYF
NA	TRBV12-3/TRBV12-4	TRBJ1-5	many	TGTGCCAGCACCCCTACAGGACCTAATCAGCCCCAGCATTTT	CASTPTGPNQPQHF
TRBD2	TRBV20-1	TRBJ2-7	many	TGCAGTGCTCCCCGGGGGGGAAGGGACGAGCAGTACTTC	CSAPRGGRDEQYF
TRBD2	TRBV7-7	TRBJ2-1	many	TGTGCTAGCAGCCCCGGGACTAGCGGGAGTGAGCAGTTCTTC	CASSPGTSGSEQFF
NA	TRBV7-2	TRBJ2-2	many	TGTGCCAGCAGCTCTTTGGGAAGGGGGGAGCTGTTTTTT	CASSSLGRGELFF
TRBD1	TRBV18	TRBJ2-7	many	TGTGCCAGCTCAACTGGACAGGGCGGCCACGAGCAGTACTTC	CASSTGQGGHEQYF
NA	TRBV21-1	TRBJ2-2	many	TGTGCCAGCAGCACGCTCCGGGACAGGCTCTTCACCGGGGAGCTGTTTTTT	CASSTLRDRLFTGELFF
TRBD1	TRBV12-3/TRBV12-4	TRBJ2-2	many	TGTGCCAGCAGTCCGGGACAGGGTGGAGGGGAGCTGTTTTTT	CASSPGQGGGELFF
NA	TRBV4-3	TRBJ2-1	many	TGCGCCAGCAGCCGTGGGACGGAGCCCGGGGTGGATGAGCAGTTCTTC	CASSRGTEPGVDEQFF
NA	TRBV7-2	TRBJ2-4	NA	TGTGCCAGCACCTCCCCGGGGGAAGCCAAAAACATTCAGTACTTC	CASTSPGEAKNIQYF
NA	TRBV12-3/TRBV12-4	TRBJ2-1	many	TGTGCCAGCTCGGACTTTGATGACAATGAGCAGTTCTTC	CASSDFDDNEQFF
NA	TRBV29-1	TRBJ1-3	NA	TGCAGCACCTTGGAAGGGGGAAACACCATATATTTT	CSTLEGGNTIYF
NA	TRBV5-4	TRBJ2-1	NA	TGTGCCAGCAGTGAACAGTTCAAGGATGAGCAGTTCTTC	CASSEQFKDEQFF
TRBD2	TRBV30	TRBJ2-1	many	TGTGCACTCACTAGCGGGACCTACAATGAGCAGTTCTTC	CALTSGTYNEQFF
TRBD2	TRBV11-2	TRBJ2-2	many	TGTGCCAGCAGCTTAGGGGAGGGACTGAACACCGGGGAGCTGTTTTTT	CASSLGEGLNTGELFF
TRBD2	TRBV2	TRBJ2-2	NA	TGTGCCAGCAGCGCTAGCGGGGCGAACACCGGGGAGCTGTTTTTT	CASSASGANTGELFF
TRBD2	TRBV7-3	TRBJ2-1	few	TGTGCCAGCAGCTTAAGCCTAGCGGGAGCTGAGCAGTTCTTC	CASSLSLAGAEQFF
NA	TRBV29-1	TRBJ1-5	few	TGCAGCGCCACGAAGGACGGTCAGCCCCAGCATTTT	CSATKDGQPQHF
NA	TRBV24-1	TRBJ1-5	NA	TGTGCCACCAGTGATTATGGGACGGATCAGCCCCAGCATTTT	CATSDYGTDQPQHF
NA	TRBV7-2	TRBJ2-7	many	TGTGCCAGCAGCTTCGGACTACGCGAGCAGTACTTC	CASSFGLREQYF
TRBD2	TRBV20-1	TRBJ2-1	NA	TGCAGTGCTAGAGATCAGACGACTAGCGGGGGTGACTCCTACAATGAGCAGTTCTTC	CSARDQTTSGGDSYNEQFF
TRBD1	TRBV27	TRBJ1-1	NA	TGTGCCAGCAGTCCAGGGACAGGGAGGAAGACTGAAGCTTTCTTT	CASSPGTGRKTEAFF
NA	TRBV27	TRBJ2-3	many	TGTGCCAGCAGTCCATACAGCTCCTCCACAGATACGCAGTATTTT	CASSPYSSSTDTQYF
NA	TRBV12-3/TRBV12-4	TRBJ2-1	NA	TGTGCCAGCAGTTTAGGTCTGGGGTCTAATGAGCAGTTCTTC	CASSLGLGSNEQFF
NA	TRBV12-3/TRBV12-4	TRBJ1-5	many	TGTGCCAGCAGTTTAGCCAGGGATCAGCCCCAGCATTTT	CASSLARDQPQHF
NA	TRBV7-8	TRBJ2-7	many	TGTGCCAGCAGCTTTAGGGACGGACGCTCCTACGAGCAGTACTTC	CASSFRDGRSYEQYF
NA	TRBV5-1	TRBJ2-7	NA	TGCGCCAGCAGCTTGGCCCGACAGGTTCCCATCTACGAGCAGTACTTC	CASSLARQVPIYEQYF
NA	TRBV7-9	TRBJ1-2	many	TGTGCCAGCAGCCAAGAGGCCTGGGGCTACACCTTC	CASSQEAWGYTF
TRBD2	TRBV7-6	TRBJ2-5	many	TGTGCCAGCAGCACAGGGACTAGCGGGAGGGCCCCGTACTTC	CASSTGTSGRAPYF
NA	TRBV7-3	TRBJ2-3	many	TGTGCCAGCAGTGGGGTGAGCACAGATACGCAGTATTTT	CASSGVSTDTQYF
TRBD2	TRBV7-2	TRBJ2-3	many	TGTGCCAGCAGCTTAATGGGACTAGGCACAGATACGCAGTATTTT	CASSLMGLGTDTQYF
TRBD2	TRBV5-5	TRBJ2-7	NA	TGTGCCAGCCAACTACCGGGAGGGGTATACGAGCAGTACTTC	CASQLPGGVYEQYF
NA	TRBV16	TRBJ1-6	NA	TGTGCCAGCAGCCCAGCGAGGGGCCGGAATTCACCCCTCCACTTT	CASSPARGRNSPLHF
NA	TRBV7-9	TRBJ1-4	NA	TGTGCCAGCAGCTCATATCAATACAGGGCGGAAAAACTGTTTTTT	CASSSYQYRAEKLFF
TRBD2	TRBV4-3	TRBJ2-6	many	TGCGCCAGCAGCCTACAGGGACTAGCGGGAGGGTCCTCTGGGGCCAACGTCCTGACTTTC	CASSLQGLAGGSSGANVLTF
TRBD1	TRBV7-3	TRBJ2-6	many	TGTGCCAGCAGCTCCGCTACAGGGGGCGGCTCTGGGGCCAACGTCCTGACTTTC	CASSSATGGGSGANVLTF
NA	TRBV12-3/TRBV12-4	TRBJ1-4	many	TGTGCCAGCAGTTTATCCGCGGGTAATGAAAAACTGTTTTTT	CASSLSAGNEKLFF
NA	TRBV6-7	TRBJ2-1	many	TGTGCCAGCAGGATGAGTTACGTAAGGGCGTCCTACAATGAGCAGTTCTTC	CASRMSYVRASYNEQFF
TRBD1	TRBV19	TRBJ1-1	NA	TGTGCCAGTAGTATTGATTCGACAGGGGGCCGCGGAGCTTTCTTT	CASSIDSTGGRGAFF
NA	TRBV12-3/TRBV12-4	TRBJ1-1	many	TGTGCCAGCAGTTTAGCGGGAGGCACTGAAGCTTTCTTT	CASSLAGGTEAFF
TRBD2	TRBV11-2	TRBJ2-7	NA	TGTGCCAGCAGCCTACGGAATAGCGGGAGGGCCGAGCAGTACTTC	CASSLRNSGRAEQYF
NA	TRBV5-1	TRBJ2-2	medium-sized	TGCGCCAGCAGCCCTATCCCCGACGGGGCCTACACCGGGGAGCTGTTTTTT	CASSPIPDGAYTGELFF
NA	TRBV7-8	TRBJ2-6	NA	TGTGCCAGCAGCGTGGGGACTGGGGCCAACGTCCTGACTTTC	CASSVGTGANVLTF
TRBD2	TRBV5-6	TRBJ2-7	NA	TGTGCCAGCAGCTCCTCGACTAGCGGGGGGGACTTC	CASSSSTSGGDF
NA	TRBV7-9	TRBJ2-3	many	TGTGCCAGCAGCTTAATGGCCGATACGCAGTATTTT	CASSLMADTQYF
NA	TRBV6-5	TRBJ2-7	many	TGTGCCAGCAGTTACCGGACGGTGGGGGGACCCACCCACGAGCAGTACTTC	CASSYRTVGGPTHEQYF
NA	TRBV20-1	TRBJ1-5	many	TGCAGCCTTGGATGGGGAAGCAATCAGCCCCAGCATTTT	CSLGWGSNQPQHF
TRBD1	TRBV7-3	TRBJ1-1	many	TGTGCCAGCAGCTCCCGACAGGGGGACACTGAAGCTTTCTTT	CASSSRQGDTEAFF
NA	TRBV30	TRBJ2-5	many	TGTGCCTGGAGGCGGGGTTTCGGGGAGACCCAGTACTTC	CAWRRGFGETQYF
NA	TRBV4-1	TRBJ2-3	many	TGCGCCAGCAGCCAAGAAGGTCTCCCGAGGGGGGATACGCAGTATTTT	CASSQEGLPRGDTQYF
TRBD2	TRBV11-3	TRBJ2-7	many	TGTGCCAGCAGCCCCTCTAGCGGGTCCTACGAGCAGTACTTC	CASSPSSGSYEQYF
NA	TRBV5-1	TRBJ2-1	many	TGCGCCAGCAGCTTGGGAGGCGGCGCCGGGAATGAGCAGTTCTTC	CASSLGGGAGNEQFF
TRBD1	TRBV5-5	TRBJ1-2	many	TGTGCCAGCAGCTTAATCCAGGGGGCGGGCTATGGCTACACCTTC	CASSLIQGAGYGYTF
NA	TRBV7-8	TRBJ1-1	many	TGTGCCAGCAGCCTAACCGGGTACACTGAAGCTTTCTTT	CASSLTGYTEAFF
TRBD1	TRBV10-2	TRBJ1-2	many	TGCGCCAGCAGTGGTTCAGGGGGCATCAGCTATGGCTACACCTTC	CASSGSGGISYGYTF
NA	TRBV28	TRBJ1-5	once	TGTGCCAGCAGTTTAGTTAGCAATCAGCCCCAGCATTTT	CASSLVSNQPQHF
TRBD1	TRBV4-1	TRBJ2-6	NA	TGCGCCAGCAGCCAGACAGGGATCTCTGGGGCCAACGTCCTGACTTTC	CASSQTGISGANVLTF